This T cell receptor beta chain came from a study of OX40 agonist ivuxolimab in advanced cancers. Notes on the research overall: Ivuxolimab was an agonistic, fully human IgG2 monoclonal antibody directed against OX40 (CD134), a costimulatory receptor. The paper reports the monotherapy dose-escalation portion (N = 52 patients) of the phase I ivuxolimab trial. Peripheral TCRbeta sequencing was intended to test whether TCR sequence diversity was altered and clonal T-cell expansion was caused by ivuxolimab. Prior anti-PD-1, anti-PD-L1 or anti-CTLA-4 therapy was permitted, and checkpoint inhibitors had been received by 30% to 40% of dose-escalation patients. In the dose-escalation cohort, 82.7% of patients were male, and the mean age was approximately 55 years, with a range of about 23 to 85. Intravenous ivuxolimab was administered to patients every 2 weeks at six dose levels: 0.01, 0.1, 0.3, 1.5, 3 and 10 mg/kg. Three dose-escalation patients achieved partial responses, one with hepatocellular carcinoma and two with cutaneous melanoma. Of the roughly 51 dose-escalation patients, hepatocellular carcinoma was present in around 19, melanoma in approximately 15, renal cell carcinoma in 9 and head and neck cancer in 9.

The study at large found these results: After ivuxolimab, expanded clones were on average more numerous among CD8+ T cells than among CD4+ T cells. The antigen specificity of the peripheral T cells that underwent clonal expansion was not determined. At doses of 0.1 to 3.0 mg/kg, clonal expansion of both CD4+ and CD8+ blood T cells was observed from baseline to week 6. Low levels of normalized T-cell clonal expansion were also shown by some nonresponding patients. Partial responders in the 0.1-3.0 mg/kg groups had among the lowest normalized peripheral clonal expansion, especially among CD8+ T cells.

Patients with autoimmune disease history or receiving systemic immunosuppression were excluded from the trial. In every dose cohort, peripheral blood was drawn for TCR sequencing at baseline, cycle 4 day 1, and cycle 7 day 1. The samples were drawn from a first-in-human, open-label, multicenter phase I dose-escalation trial of ivuxolimab. Adults with locally advanced or metastatic melanoma, renal cell, hepatocellular, or head and neck squamous cell carcinoma were enrolled in the trial. CD4+ and CD8+ T cells were sorted separately from peripheral blood before TCR sequencing. On this clone itself: Its cognate antigen has yet to be identified. No base-level quality is on record; no much larger clone is a single base apart.

Genomic DNA was isolated from the sorted cells so that the TCRbeta CDR3 region could be sequenced. TCRbeta CDR3 regions were sequenced using the immunoSEQ Assay. In TCRdb, the immuneACCESS table is reduced to in-frame sequences with V and J assigned. These tables do not hold every clone; where another copy was compared, an unresolved V gene accounts for under half, and the others remain unexplained. This sample is represented by tens of thousands of clones; 75% to 95% of them were singletons. The ten largest account for approximately 7% of the sample. The germline ends are 14 bases apart after V is trimmed by 4 bases and J by 7 bases. The CDR3 starts with the cysteine, ends with the phenylalanine, and has 14 residues. This entry keeps only the CDR3 DNA: 42 bases, framed from base 1. Based on the germline V gene, the CDR1 and CDR2 sequences are SGHRS and YFSETQ.

The chain couples TRBV5-1 to TRBJ1-4; matching of 5 bases hints at TRBD1 as the D gene. This TCR derives from an adult with an advanced solid tumor such as melanoma, head and neck, liver or kidney cancer. The starting material was CD4+ or CD8+ T cells sorted from blood, obtained in a trial of the OX40 agonist ivuxolimab. CDR3 sequence: CASSGTRFGEKLFF. The nucleotide sequence reads TGCGCCAGCAGCGGGACGCGCTTCGGTGAAAAACTGTTTTTT.